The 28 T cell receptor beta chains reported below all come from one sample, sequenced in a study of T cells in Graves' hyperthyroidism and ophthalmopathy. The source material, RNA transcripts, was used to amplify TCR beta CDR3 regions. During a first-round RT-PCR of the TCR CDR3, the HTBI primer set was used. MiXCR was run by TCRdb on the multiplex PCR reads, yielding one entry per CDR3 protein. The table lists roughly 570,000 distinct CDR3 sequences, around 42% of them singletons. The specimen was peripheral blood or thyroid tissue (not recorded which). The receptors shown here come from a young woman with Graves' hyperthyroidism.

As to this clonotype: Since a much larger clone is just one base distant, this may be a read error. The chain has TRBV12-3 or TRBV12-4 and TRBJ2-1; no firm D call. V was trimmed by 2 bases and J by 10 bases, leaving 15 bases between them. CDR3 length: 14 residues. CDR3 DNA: TGTGCCAGCAGTTTATCTGTGTTGCAGCACGAGCAGTTCTTC. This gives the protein CASSLSVLQHEQFF.

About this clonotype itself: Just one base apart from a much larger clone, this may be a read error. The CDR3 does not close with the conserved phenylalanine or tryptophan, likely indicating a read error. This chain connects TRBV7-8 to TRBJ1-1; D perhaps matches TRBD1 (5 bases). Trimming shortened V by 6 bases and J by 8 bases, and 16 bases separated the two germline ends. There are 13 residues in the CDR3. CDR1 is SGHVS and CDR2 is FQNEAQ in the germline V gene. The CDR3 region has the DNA TGTGCCAGCAGTCGACCCAGCGGGGCAGAAGCTTTCTCT. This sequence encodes CASSRPSGAEAFS.

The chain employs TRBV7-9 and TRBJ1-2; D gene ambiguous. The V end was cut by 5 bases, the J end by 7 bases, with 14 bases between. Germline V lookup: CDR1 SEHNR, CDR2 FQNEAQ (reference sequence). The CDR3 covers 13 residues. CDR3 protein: CASSHAAGSGYTF. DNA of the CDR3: TGTGCCAGCAGCCATGCGGCGGGCTCTGGCTACACCTTC.

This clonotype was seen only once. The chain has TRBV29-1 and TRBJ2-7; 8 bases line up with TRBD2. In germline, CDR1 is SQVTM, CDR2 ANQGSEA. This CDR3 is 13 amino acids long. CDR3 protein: CSRSGAQAYEQYF. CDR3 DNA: TGCAGTCGTAGCGGGGCACAGGCGTACGAGCAGTACTTC.

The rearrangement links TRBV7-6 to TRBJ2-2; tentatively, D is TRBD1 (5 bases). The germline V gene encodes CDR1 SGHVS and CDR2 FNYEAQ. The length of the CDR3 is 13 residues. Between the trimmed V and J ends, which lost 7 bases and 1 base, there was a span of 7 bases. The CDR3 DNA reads TGTGCCAGCACCGGACAGAACACCGGGGAGCTGTTTTTT. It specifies CASTGQNTGELFF.

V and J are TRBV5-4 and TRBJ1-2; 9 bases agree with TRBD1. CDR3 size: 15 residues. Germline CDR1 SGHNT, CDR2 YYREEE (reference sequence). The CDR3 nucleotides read TGTGCACTAATCCCGGGACAGGGTTATTCGCATGGCTACACCTTC. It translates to CALIPGQGYSHGYTF.

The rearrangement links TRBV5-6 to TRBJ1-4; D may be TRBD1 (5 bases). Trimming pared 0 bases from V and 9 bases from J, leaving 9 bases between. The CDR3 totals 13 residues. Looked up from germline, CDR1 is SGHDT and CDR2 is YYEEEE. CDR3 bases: TGTGCCAGCAGCTTGGGGACAAGGAAAAAACTGTTTTTT. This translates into CASSLGTRKKLFF.

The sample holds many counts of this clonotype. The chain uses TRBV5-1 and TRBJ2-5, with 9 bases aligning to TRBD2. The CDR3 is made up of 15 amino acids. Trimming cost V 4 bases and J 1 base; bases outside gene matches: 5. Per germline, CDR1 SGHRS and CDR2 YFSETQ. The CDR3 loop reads CASSAGLASQETQYF. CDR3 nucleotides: TGCGCCAGCAGCGCTGGACTAGCGAGCCAAGAGACCCAGTACTTC. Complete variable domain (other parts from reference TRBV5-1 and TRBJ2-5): KAGVTQTPRYLIKTRGQQVTLSCSPISGHRSVSWYQQTPGQGLQFLFEYFSETQRNKGNFPGRFSGRQFSNSRSEMNVSTLELGDSALYLCASSAGLASQETQYFGPGTRLLVL.

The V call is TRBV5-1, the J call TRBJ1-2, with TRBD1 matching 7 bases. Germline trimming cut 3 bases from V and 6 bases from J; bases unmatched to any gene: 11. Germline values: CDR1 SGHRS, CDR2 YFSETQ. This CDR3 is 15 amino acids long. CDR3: CASSYPTGPGDGYTF. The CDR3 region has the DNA TGCGCCAGCAGCTATCCGACAGGGCCGGGGGATGGCTACACCTTC.

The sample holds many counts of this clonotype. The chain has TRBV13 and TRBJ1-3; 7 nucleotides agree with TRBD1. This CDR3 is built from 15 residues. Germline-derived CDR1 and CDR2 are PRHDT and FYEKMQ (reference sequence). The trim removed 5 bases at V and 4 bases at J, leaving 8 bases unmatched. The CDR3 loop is CASSGHRGSGNTIYF. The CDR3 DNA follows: TGTGCCAGCAGCGGACACAGGGGATCGGGAAACACCATATATTTT.

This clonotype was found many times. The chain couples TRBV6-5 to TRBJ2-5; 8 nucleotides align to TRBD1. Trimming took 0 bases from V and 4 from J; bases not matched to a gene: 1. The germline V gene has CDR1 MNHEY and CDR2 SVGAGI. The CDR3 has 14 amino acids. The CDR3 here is CASSYSTGVETQYF. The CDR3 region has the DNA TGTGCCAGCAGTTACTCGACAGGGGTAGAGACCCAGTACTTC.

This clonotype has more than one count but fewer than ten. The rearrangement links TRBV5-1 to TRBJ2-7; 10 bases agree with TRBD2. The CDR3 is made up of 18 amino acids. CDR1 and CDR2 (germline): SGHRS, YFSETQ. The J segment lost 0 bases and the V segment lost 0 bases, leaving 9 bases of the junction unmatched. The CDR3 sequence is CASSLGRLTSGISYEQYF. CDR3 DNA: TGCGCCAGCAGCTTGGGTCGCCTAACTAGCGGGATCTCCTACGAGCAGTACTTC.

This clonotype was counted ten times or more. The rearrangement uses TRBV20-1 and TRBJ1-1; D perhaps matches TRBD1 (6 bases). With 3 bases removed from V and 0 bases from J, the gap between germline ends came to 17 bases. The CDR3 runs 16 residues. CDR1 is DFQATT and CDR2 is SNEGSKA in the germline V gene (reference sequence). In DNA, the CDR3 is TGCAGTGCTAGCCGGGACAAAAGGACCTTGAACACTGAAGCTTTCTTT. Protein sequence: CSASRDKRTLNTEAFF.

CDR3 nucleotide sequence: TGTGCCAGCAGTGGGGAGACAGGGAGGAGATCACCCCTCCACTTT. This translates into CASSGETGRRSPLHF. The J gene is TRBJ1-6, the V gene TRBV2, with TRBD1 identical over 7 bases. The trim removed 4 bases at V and 10 bases at J, leaving 10 bases unmatched. Germline V gene lookup returns CDR1 SNHLY and CDR2 FYNNEI. The CDR3 is 15 amino acids.

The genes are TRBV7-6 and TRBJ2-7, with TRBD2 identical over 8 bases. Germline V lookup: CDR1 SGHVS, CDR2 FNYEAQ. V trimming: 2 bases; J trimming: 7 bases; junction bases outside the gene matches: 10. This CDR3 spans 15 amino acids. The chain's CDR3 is CASSLLVAGYNEQYF. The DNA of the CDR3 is TGTGCCAGCAGCTTACTGGTAGCGGGGTACAATGAGCAGTACTTC.

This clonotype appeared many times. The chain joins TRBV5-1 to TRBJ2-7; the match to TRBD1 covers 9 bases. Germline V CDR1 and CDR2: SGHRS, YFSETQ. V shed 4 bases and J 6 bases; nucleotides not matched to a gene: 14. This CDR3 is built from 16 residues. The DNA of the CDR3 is TGCGCCAGCAGCCCTACAGGACCGGGACAGGGAAGCGAGCAGTACTTC. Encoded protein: CASSPTGPGQGSEQYF.

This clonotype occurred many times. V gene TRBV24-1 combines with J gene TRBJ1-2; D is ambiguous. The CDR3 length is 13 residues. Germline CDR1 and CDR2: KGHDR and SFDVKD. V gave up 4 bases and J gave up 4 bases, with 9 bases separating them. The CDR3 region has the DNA TGTGCCACCAGTGACTCCGCGGGCTATGGCTACACCTTC. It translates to CATSDSAGYGYTF.

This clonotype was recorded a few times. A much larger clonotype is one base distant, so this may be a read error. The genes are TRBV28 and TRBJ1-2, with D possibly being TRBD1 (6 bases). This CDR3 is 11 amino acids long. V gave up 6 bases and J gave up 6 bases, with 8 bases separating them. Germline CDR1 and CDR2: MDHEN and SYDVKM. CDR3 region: CASRYRDGYTF. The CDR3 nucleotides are TGTGCCAGCAGATACAGGGATGGCTACACCTTC.

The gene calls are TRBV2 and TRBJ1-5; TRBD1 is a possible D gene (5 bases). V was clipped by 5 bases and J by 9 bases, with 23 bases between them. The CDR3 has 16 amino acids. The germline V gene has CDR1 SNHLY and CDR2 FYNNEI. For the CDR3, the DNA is TGTGCCAGCAGTCCCCAGACGGCAGGGAGTCACCTGCCCCAGCATTTT. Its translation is CASSPQTAGSHLPQHF.

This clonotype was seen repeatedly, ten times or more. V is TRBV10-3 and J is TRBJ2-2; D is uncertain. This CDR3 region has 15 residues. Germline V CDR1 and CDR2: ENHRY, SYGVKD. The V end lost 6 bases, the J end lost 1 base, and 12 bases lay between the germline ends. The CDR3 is CAIRTPDRNTGELFF. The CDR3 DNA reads TGTGCCATCAGGACCCCTGACCGGAACACCGGGGAGCTGTTTTTT.

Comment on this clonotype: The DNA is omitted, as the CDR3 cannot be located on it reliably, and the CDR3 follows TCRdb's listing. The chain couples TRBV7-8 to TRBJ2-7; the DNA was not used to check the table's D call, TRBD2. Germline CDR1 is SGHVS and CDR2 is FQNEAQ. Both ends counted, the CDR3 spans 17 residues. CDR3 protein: CASSFYICSPLAYEQYF.

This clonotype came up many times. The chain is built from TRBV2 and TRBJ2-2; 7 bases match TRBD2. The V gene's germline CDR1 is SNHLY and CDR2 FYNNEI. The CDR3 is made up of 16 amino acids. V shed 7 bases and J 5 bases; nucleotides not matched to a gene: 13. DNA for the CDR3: TGTGCCAGCAATCTCGGCTGGGAGGGTGGAACCGGGGAGCTGTTTTTT. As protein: CASNLGWEGGTGELFF.

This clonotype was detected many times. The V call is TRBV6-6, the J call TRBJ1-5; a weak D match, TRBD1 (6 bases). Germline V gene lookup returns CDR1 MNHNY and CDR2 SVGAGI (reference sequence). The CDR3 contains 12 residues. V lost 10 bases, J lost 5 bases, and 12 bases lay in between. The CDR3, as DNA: TGTGCCATCAGGGGCGGGGATCAGCCCCAGCATTTT. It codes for CAIRGGDQPQHF.

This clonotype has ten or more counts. The CDR3 DNA reads TGTGCCAGCAGTTCCCCTTACTCCTACGAGCAGTACTTC. As protein: CASSSPYSYEQYF. The rearrangement links TRBV27 to TRBJ2-7; no reliable D call. CDR3 length: 13 residues. Trimming left V 4 bases short and J 0 bases short, with 7 bases between. In germline, CDR1 is MNHEY, CDR2 SMNVEV (reference sequence).

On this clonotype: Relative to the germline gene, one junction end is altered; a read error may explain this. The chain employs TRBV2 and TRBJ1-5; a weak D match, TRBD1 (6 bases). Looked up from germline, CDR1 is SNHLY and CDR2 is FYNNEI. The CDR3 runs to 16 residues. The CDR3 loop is CASSFLAGGDNEPQHF. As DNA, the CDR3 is TGTGCCAGCAGCTTCCTAGCGGGAGGGGACAATGAGCCCCAGCATTTT.

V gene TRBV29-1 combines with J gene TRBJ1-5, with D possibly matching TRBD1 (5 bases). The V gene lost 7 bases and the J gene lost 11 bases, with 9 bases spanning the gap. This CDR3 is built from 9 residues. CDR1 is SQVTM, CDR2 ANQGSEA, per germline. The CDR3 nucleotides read TGCAGCGGAGGGGAGACCCAGCATTTT. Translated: CSGGETQHF.

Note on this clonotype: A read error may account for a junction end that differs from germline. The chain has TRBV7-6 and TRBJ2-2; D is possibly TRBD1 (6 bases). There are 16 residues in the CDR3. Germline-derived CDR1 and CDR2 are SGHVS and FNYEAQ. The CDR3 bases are TGTGCCAGCAGCCCCAAGTCAGGGACAACCTACAATGAGCAGTTTTTT. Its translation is CASSPKSGTTYNEQFF.

The CDR3 loop reads CASSPSRYNEQYF. The CDR3 nucleotides read TGTGCCAGCAGCCCCTCAAGGTACAATGAGCAGTACTTC. This chain joins TRBV7-2 and TRBJ2-7; D ambiguous. V gave up 5 bases and J gave up 7 bases, with 15 bases separating them. The germline V gene encodes CDR1 SGHTA and CDR2 FQGNSA. The CDR3 sequence is 13 residues long.